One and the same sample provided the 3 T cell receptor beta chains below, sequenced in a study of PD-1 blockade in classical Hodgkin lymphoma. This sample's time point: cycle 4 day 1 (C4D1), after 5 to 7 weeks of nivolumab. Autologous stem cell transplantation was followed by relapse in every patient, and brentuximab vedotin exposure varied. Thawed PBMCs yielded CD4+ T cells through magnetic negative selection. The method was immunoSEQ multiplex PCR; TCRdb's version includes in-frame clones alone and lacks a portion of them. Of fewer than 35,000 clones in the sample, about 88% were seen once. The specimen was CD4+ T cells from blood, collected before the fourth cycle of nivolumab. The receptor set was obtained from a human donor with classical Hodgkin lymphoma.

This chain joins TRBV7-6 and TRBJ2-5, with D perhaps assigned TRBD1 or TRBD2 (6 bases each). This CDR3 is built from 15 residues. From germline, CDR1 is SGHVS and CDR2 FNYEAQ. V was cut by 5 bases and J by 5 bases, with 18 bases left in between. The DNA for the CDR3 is TGTGCCAGCAGCCCTGAACGGGGGCTCGGGGAGACCCAGTACTTC. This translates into CASSPERGLGETQYF.

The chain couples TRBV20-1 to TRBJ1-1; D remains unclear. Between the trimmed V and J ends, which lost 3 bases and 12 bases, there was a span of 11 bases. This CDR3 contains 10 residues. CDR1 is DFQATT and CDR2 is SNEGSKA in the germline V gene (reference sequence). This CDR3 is CSARPLMTFF. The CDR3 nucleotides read TGCAGTGCTAGGCCCCTAATGACTTTCTTT.

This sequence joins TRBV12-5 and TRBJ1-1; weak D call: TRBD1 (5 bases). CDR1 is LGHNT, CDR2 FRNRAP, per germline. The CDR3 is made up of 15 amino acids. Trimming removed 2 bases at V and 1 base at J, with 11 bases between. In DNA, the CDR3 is TGTGCTAGTGGTTTGCCTCGGGGGGAGAACACTGAAGCTTTCTTT. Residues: CASGLPRGENTEAFF.